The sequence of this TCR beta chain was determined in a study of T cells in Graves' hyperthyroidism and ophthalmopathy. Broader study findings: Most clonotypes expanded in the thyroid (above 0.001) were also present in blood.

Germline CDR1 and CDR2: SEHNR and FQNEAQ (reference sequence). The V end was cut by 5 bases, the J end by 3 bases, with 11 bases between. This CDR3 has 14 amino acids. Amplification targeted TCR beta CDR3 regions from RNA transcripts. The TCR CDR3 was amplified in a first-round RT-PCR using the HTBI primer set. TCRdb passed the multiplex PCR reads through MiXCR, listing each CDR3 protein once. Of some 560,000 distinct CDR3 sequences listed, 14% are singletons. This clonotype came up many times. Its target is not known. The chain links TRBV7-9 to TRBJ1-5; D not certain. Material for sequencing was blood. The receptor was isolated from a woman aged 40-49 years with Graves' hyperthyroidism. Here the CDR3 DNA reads TGTGCCAGCAGCCGAGCACCGCTCAATCAGCCCCAGCATTTT. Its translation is CASSRAPLNQPQHF. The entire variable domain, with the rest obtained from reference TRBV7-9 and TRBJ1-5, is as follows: DTGVSQNPRHKITKRGQNVTFRCDPISEHNRLYWYRQTLGQGPEFLTYFQNEAQLEKSRLLSDRFSAERPKGSFSTLEIQRTEQGDSAMYLCASSRAPLNQPQHFGDGTRLSIL.